Listed here is a single TCR beta chain. The antigen is unknown. Germline V gives CDR1 SGHDN, CDR2 FVKESK. The V end was cut by 6 bases, the J end by 7 bases, with 24 bases between. The CDR3 covers 17 residues. These data originate in a study of T cell responses to AZD1222 COVID-19 vaccine. Study-wide context: Whether given at about 4 or about 12 weeks, second doses were pooled.

This table comes from immunoSEQ multiplex PCR, and its TCRdb copy is limited to in-frame clones, with some not included. Of about 130,000 clones detected, over 75% appear once; the ten largest clones hold approximately 8%. Broader study findings: Baseline serology detected seropositivity in only 6 or 7 AZD1222 recipients.

V and J are TRBV14 and TRBJ2-2; D may be TRBD1 or TRBD2 (5 bases each). The specimen comprised peripheral blood, sampled on day 0 of AZD1222 vaccination. This sequence originates from an adult in good health. Written as DNA, the CDR3 is TGTGCCAGCAGTCACTACGGGGCACAGCCCTCGAGCGGGGAGCTGTTTTTT. Encoded protein: CASSHYGAQPSSGELFF.